This T cell receptor (beta chain) was found in a study of blood T cell repertoires in COVID-19. Looking at the study overall: Italy, Spain and the United States were the sources of the convalescent and acute COVID-19 samples. Sources were T cells, B-cell-depleted T cells, or PBMCs; the material itself was cDNA or gDNA.

V lost 0 bases to trimming and J lost 1 base; unmatched junction nucleotides: 3. Germline loops: CDR1 LNHNV, CDR2 YYDKDF (reference sequence). The CDR3 has 16 amino acids. Authors' processing steps: How many nucleated cells were present was estimated from reference gene primer amplification. Generated by immunoSEQ multiplex PCR, the TCRdb table keeps only in-frame clones and is missing some. V, J and clone size are those of that table, while D and trimming were read from the DNA. The top ten hold roughly 2.6% of the sample, which has 90,000 to 150,000 clones, more than 60% seen once. The TCR comes from a man aged 50 to 59 with acute or convalescent COVID-19. The sample comprised peripheral blood. The chain uses TRBV15 and TRBJ2-3; 8 bases match TRBD1. CDR3 sequence (DNA): TGTGCCACCAGCAGAGAGGTGACAGGGGGCACAGATACGCAGTATTTT. It translates to CATSREVTGGTDTQYF.